The 8 T cell receptor beta chains below come from one sample, sequenced in a study of T-cell memory formation after mild COVID-19. TCRdb reprocessed the 5' RACE reads via MiXCR and lists one record per CDR3 protein. The table lists about 90,000 distinct CDR3 sequences, roughly 15% of them singletons. The specimen was PBMCs or a T cell subset sorted from them (not recorded which). These receptors were taken from a man between 18 and 35 years old who had mild COVID-19 (a few samples of this study predate the infection). Cell type and time point are not known.

In this sample, this clonotype turned up many times. V and J are TRBV11-2 and TRBJ1-2; tentative D call: TRBD1 (6 bases). CDR3 length: 13 amino acids. Trimming shortened V by 4 bases and J by 7 bases, and 13 bases separated the two germline ends. Germline assignment: CDR1 SGHAT and CDR2 FQNNGV. The CDR3 nucleotides read TGTGCCAGCAGCTCCGGAACAGGGTCTGGCTACACCTTC. Its protein is CASSSGTGSGYTF.

This chain connects TRBV2 to TRBJ2-2; 10 nucleotides match TRBD1. Germline CDR1 SNHLY, CDR2 FYNNEI. J gave up 6 bases and V 4 bases, and 5 bases lay outside the gene matches. This CDR3 is built from 15 residues. CDR3: CASSGAGTGAGELFF. CDR3 bases: TGTGCCAGCAGTGGAGCGGGGACAGGGGCCGGGGAGCTGTTTTTT.

This clonotype was counted only a few times. The J gene is TRBJ2-3, the V gene TRBV24-1, with D perhaps matching TRBD1 (5 bases). Trimming took off 10 bases at V and 4 bases at J, with 17 bases between the two ends. Germline V gene sequence: CDR1 KGHDR, CDR2 SFDVKD. The CDR3 contains 14 residues. As DNA, the CDR3 is TGTGCCACGGGCGGTCCAGGGTCAGCAGATACGCAGTATTTT. Translation: CATGGPGSADTQYF.

The CDR3 protein is CASSVGWSADTEAFF. The CDR3, as DNA: TGTGCCAGCAGCGTAGGGTGGAGTGCGGACACTGAAGCTTTCTTT. The V and J genes are TRBV9 and TRBJ1-1; D gene unclear. The germline gives CDR1 SGDLS, CDR2 YYNGEE. Between the trimmed V and J ends, which lost 0 bases and 3 bases, there was a span of 12 bases. The CDR3 length is 15 residues.

This clonotype was recorded many times. The V call is TRBV20-1, the J call TRBJ2-5; 7 bases fit TRBD2. The V gene end was trimmed by 0 bases and the J gene end by 5 bases; junction bases not matched to a gene: 6. Germline CDR1 is DFQATT and CDR2 is SNEGSKA (reference sequence). CDR3 length equals 14 residues. The CDR3 DNA sequence: TGCAGTGCTAGAGATGGGGGGGAGGGGGAGACCCAGTACTTC. This sequence encodes CSARDGGEGETQYF.

This clonotype has at least ten counts. The rearrangement links TRBV12-3 or TRBV12-4 to TRBJ2-5, with 14 bases fitting TRBD2. This CDR3 comprises 13 residues. The V segment lost 5 bases and the J segment 11 bases; nucleotides outside the gene matches: 4. The CDR3 nucleotides are TGTGCCAGCAGTCCGGGACTAGCGGGGGTACAGTACTTC. It translates to CASSPGLAGVQYF.

This sequence joins TRBV6-5 and TRBJ2-1; D gene ambiguous. From germline, CDR1 is MNHEY and CDR2 SVGAGI. There are 15 residues in the CDR3. Deletions cut 2 bases from V and 3 bases from J, with 11 bases between. CDR3 nucleotides: TGTGCCAGCAGTTACAAAGGGTCCCTCTACAATGAGCAGTTCTTC. It encodes CASSYKGSLYNEQFF.

This clonotype was counted a few times. The J gene is TRBJ2-3, the V gene TRBV19, with TRBD1 as a possible D gene (5 bases). This CDR3 has 14 residues. Looked up from germline, CDR1 is LNHDA and CDR2 is SQIVND (reference sequence). V lost 11 bases and J 1 base, leaving 16 bases between the germline ends. DNA for the CDR3: TGTGCCTCATCCTGGGGCAGGGGCACAGATACGCAGTATTTT. Protein: CASSWGRGTDTQYF.